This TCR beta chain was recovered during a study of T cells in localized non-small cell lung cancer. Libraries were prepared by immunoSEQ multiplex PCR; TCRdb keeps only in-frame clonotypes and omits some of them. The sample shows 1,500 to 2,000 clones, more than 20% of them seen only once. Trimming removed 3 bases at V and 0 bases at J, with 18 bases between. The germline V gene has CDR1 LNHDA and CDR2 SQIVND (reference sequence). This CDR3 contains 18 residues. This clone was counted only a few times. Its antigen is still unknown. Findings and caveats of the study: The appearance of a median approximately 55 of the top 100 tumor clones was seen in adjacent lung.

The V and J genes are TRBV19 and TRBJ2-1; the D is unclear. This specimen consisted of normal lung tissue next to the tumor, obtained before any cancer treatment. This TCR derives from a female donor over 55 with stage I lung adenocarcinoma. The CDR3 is CASSISGQGHLSYNEQFF. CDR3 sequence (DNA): TGTGCCAGTAGTATTTCAGGTCAAGGCCATCTCTCCTACAATGAGCAGTTCTTC.